This T cell receptor (beta chain) was identified in a study of T cell changes during pregnancy in multiple sclerosis. This clone was found once. In germline, CDR1 is SGHAT, CDR2 FQDESV (reference sequence). The ends lost 1 base at V and 3 bases at J; junction bases unmatched: 6. This CDR3 has 15 residues. Clones were sequenced by immunoSEQ multiplex PCR, and TCRdb holds only the in-frame ones, with some missing. The sample has about 59,000 clones; around 94% are singletons. The source of this sequence is a female donor with multiple sclerosis, enrolled in a pregnancy study. Sequencing used CD8+ T cells from peripheral blood mononuclear cells, obtained after pregnancy. The chain joins TRBV11-1 to TRBJ2-7, with 7 bases aligning to TRBD1. In DNA form, the CDR3 reads TGTGCCAGCAGCTTAGGGGCAGGGGGTATCTACGAGCAGTACTTC. This sequence encodes CASSLGAGGIYEQYF.